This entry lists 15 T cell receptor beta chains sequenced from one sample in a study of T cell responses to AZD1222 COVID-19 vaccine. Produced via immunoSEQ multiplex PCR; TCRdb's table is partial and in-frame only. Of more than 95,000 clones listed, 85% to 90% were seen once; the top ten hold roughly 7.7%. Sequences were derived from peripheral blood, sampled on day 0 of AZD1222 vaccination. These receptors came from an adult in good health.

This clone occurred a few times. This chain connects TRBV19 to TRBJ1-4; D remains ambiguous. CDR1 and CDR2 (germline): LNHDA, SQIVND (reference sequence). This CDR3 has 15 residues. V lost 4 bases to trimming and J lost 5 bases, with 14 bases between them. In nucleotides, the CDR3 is TGTGCCAGTAGTACTCGGGGTGTGGGAAATGAAAAACTGTTTTTT. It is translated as CASSTRGVGNEKLFF.

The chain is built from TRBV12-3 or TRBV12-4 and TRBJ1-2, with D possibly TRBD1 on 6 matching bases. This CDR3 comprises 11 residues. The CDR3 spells CAYREYGGYTF. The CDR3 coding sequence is TGTGCATACAGGGAATATGGTGGCTACACCTTC.

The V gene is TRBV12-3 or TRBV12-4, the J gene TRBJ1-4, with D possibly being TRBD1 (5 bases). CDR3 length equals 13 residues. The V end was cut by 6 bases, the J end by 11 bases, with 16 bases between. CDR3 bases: TGTGCCAGCAGCTCCCAGCAGGGCCAGAAACTGTTTTTT. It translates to CASSSQQGQKLFF.

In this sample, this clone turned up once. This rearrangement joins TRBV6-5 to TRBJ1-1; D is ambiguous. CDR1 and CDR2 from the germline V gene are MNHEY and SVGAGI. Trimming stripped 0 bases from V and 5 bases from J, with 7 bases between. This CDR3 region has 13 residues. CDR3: CASSYSGGTEAFF. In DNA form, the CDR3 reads TGTGCCAGCAGTTACTCCGGAGGAACTGAAGCTTTCTTT.

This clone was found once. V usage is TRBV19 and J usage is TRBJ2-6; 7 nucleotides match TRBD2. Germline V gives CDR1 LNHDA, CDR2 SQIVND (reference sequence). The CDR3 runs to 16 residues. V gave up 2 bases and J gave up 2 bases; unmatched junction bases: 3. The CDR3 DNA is TGTGCCAGTAGTATATCGGCGGGGGCTGGGGCCAACGTCCTGACTTTC. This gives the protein CASSISAGAGANVLTF.

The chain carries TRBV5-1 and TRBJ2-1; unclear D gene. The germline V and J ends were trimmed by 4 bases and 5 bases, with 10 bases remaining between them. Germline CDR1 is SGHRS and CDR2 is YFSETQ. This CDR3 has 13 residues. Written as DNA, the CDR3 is TGCGCCAGCAGCGCGGACCCCGACAATGAGCAGTTCTTC. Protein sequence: CASSADPDNEQFF.

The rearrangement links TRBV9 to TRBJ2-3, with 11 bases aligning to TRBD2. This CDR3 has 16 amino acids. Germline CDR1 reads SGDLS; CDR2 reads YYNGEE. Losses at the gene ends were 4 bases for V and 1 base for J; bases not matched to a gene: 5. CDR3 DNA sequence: TGTGCCAGCAGCCCACTAGCGGGAGTGGGCACAGATACGCAGTATTTT. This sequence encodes CASSPLAGVGTDTQYF.

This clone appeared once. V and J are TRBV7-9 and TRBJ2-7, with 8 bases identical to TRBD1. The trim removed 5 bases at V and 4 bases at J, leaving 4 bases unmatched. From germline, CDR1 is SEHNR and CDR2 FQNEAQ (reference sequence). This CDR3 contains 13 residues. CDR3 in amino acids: CASSHRQGYEQYF. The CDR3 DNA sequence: TGTGCCAGCAGCCACAGACAGGGGTACGAGCAGTACTTC.

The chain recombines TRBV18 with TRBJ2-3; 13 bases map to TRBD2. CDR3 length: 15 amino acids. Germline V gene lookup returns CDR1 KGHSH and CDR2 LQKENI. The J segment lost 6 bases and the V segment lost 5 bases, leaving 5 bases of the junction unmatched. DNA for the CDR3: TGTGCCAGCTCAACCGGACTAGCGGGAGTTGATACGCAGTATTTT. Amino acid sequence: CASSTGLAGVDTQYF.

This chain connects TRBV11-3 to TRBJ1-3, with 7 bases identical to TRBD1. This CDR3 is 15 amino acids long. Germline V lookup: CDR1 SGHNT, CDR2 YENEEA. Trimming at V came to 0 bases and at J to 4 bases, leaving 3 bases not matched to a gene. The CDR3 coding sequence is TGTGCCAGCAGCTTAGACTCGGACAGGGGAAACACCATATATTTT. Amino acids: CASSLDSDRGNTIYF.

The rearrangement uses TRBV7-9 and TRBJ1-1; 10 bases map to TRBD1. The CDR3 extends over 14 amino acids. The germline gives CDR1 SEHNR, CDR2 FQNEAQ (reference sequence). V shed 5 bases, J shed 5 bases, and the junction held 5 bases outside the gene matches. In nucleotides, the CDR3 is TGTGCCAGCAGCCCGTGGACAGGGGGAACTGAAGCTTTCTTT. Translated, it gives CASSPWTGGTEAFF.

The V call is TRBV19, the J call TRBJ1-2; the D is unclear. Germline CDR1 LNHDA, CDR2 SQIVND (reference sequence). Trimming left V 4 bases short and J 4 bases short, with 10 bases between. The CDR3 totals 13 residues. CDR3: CASSNDGTYGYTF. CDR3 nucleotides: TGTGCCAGTAGTAACGACGGAACCTATGGCTACACCTTC. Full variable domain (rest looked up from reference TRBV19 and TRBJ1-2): DGGITQSPKYLFRKEGQNVTLSCEQNLNHDAMYWYRQDPGQGLRLIYYSQIVNDFQKGDIAEGYSVSREKKESFPLTVTSAQKNPTAFYLCASSNDGTYGYTFGSGTRLTVV.

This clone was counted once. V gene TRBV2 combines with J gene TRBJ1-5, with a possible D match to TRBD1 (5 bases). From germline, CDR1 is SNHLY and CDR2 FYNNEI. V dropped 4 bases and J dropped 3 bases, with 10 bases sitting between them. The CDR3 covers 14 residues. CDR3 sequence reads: CASSVRGVNQPQHF. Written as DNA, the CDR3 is TGTGCCAGCAGTGTAAGAGGGGTCAATCAGCCCCAGCATTTT.

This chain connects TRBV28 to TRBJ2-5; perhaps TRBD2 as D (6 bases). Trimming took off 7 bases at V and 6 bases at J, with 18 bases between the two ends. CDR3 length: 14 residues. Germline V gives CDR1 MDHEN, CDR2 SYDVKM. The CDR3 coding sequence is TGTGCCAGCACCTTCAGGTCAGGAGGGAAGACCCAGTACTTC. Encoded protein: CASTFRSGGKTQYF. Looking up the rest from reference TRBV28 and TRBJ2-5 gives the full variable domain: DVKVTQSSRYLVKRTGEKVFLECVQDMDHENMFWYRQDPGLGLRLIYFSYDVKMKEKGDIPEGYSVSREKKERFSLILESASTNQTSMYLCASTFRSGGKTQYFGPGTRLLVL.

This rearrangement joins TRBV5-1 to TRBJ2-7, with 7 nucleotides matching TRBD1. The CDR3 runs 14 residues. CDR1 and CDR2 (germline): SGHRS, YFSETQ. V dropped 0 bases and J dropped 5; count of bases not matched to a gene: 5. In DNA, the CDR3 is TGCGCCAGCAGCTTGGAGACAGGGTACAACGAGCAGTACTTC. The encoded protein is CASSLETGYNEQYF.